A selection of T cell receptor beta chains follows, all from one sample in a study of OX40 agonist ivuxolimab in advanced cancers. Sequencing was performed with immunoSEQ multiplex PCR; in TCRdb, only in-frame clones are kept and a portion is missing. The data hold 50,000 or so clones, with about four fifths observed a single time. The source material was CD4+ or CD8+ T cells sorted from blood, sampled in a trial of the OX40 agonist ivuxolimab. All receptors come from an adult with an advanced solid tumor such as melanoma, head and neck, liver or kidney cancer. Each CDR3 is given with its conserved first and last residue. The D gene is left open where the match is weak. Not every row has a clone size; where given, it reads once, few, many or a size class.

>once|NA|TRBJ2-1|15|TRBV11-2
TGTGCCAGCAGCTTAGTGGGGGGGGCTCACAATGAGCAGTTCTTC
CASSLVGGAHNEQFF
>NA|NA|TRBJ2-3|14|TRBV7-9
TGTGCCAGCAGCTTAGGTCGGGCTATAGATACGCAGTATTTT
CASSLGRAIDTQYF
>NA|NA|TRBJ2-1|12|TRBV12-5
TGTGCTAGTGGTCGTGACGGAGGTGAGCAGTTCTTC
CASGRDGGEQFF
>NA|NA|TRBJ2-1|15|TRBV6-5
TGTGCCAGCAGTTCAGGAGGGAGAAGGTCGGGGGAGCAGTTCTTC
CASSSGGRRSGEQFF
>once|TRBD1|TRBJ2-2|15|TRBV28
TGTGCCAGCAGTCCTGCCGGGACAGGGAACGGGGAGCTGTTTTTT
CASSPAGTGNGELFF
>once|NA|TRBJ2-5|11|TRBV13
TGTGCCAGCAGTAGCGGAGAGACCCAGTACTTC
CASSSGETQYF
>NA|NA|TRBJ2-3|13|TRBV19
TGTGCCAGTTCAGGGGCATCGAGGGATACGCAGTATTTT
CASSGASRDTQYF
>NA|NA|TRBJ2-3|18|TRBV19
TGTGCCAGTAGGGAAAAAGGTTGGGGCGCCGGGGACACAGATACGCAGTATTTT
CASREKGWGAGDTDTQYF
>NA|NA|TRBJ1-5|13|TRBV13
TGTGCCAGCAGCCAAGAGAACAATCAGCCCCAGCATTTT
CASSQENNQPQHF
>NA|TRBD2|TRBJ2-5|15|TRBV2
TGTGCCAGCAGGGTAGCGGGAGAGAGAAGGGAGACCCAGTACTTC
CASRVAGERRETQYF
>NA|TRBD1|TRBJ2-5|15|TRBV9
TGTGCCAGCAGCGTAGGGACAGGAGAACAAGAGACCCAGTACTTC
CASSVGTGEQETQYF
>NA|NA|TRBJ1-1|14|TRBV28
TGTGCCAGCTCCCCTTGGGGAGCGAACACTGAAGCTTTCTTT
CASSPWGANTEAFF
>few|TRBD1|TRBJ2-1|15|TRBV5-4
TGTGCCAGCAGCGGGTGGGGACAGGGGGTTAATGAGCAGTTCTTC
CASSGWGQGVNEQFF